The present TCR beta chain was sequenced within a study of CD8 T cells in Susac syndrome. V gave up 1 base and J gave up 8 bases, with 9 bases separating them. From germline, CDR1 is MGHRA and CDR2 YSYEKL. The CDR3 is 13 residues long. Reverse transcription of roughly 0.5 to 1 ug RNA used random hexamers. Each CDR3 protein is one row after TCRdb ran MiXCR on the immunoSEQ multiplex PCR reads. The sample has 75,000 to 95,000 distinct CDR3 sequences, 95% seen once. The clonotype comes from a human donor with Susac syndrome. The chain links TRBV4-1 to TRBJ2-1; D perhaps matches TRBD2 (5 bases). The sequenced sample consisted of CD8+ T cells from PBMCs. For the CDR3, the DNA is TGCGCCAGCAGCCAAGTCCTAGCTGATGAGCAGTTCTTC. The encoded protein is CASSQVLADEQFF.